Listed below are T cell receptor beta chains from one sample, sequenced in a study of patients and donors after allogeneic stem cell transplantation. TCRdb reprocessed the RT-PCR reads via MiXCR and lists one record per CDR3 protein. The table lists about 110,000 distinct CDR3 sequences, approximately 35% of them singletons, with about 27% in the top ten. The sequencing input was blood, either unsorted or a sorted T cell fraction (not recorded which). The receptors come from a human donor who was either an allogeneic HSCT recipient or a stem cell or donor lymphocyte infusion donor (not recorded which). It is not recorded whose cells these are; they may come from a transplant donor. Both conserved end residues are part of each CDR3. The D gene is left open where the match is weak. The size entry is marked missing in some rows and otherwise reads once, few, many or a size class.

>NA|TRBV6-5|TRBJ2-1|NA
CASSYDRGVGGEQFF
TGTGCCAGCAGTTACGACAGAGGAGTTGGCGGTGAGCAGTTCTTC
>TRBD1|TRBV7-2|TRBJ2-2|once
CASSLARGPTGELFF
TGTGCCAGCAGCTTAGCAAGGGGGCCAACCGGGGAGCTGTTTTTT
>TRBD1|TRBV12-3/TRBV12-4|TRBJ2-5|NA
CASNLQGWTETQYF
TGTGCCAGCAATTTACAGGGGTGGACGGAGACCCAGTACTTC
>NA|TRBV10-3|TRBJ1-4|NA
CAISAGRSDNDEKLFF
TGTGCCATCAGTGCAGGGCGGAGTGATAATGATGAAAAACTGTTTTTT
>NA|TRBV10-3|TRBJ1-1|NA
CAIRKQASNTEAFF
TGTGCCATCAGAAAACAGGCGTCGAACACTGAAGCTTTCTTT
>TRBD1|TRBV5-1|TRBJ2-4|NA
CASSFWDRENIQYF
TGCGCCAGCAGCTTTTGGGACAGGGAGAACATTCAGTACTTC
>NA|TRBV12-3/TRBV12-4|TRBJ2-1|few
CASSHFGGEQFF
TGTGCCAGCAGTCACTTCGGAGGGGAGCAGTTCTTC
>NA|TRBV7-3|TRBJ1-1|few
CASSFGANTEAFF
TGTGCCAGCAGCTTTGGGGCGAACACTGAAGCTTTCTTT
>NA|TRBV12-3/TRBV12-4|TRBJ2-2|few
CASSYAPVTGELFF
TGTGCCAGCAGTTACGCCCCCGTCACCGGGGAGCTGTTTTTT
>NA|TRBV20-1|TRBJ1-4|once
CSARNGARGIAGEKLFF
TGCAGTGCTAGAAACGGGGCGCGAGGTATTGCTGGGGAAAAACTGTTTTTT
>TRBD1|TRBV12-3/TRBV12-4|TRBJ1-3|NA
CASSLFRGRFLTTEVDTIYF
TGTGCCAGCAGTTTATTCAGGGGGCGATTTCTCACCACGGAAGTTGACACCATATATTTT
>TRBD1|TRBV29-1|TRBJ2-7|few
CSAGTGMNSYEQYF
TGCAGCGCCGGGACAGGCATGAACTCCTACGAGCAGTACTTC
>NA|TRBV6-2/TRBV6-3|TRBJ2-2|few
CASSYAGMNTGELFF
TGTGCCAGCAGTTACGCAGGGATGAACACCGGGGAGCTGTTTTTT
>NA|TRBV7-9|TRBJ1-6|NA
CASSSPGTYNSPLHF
TGTGCCAGCAGCTCCCCCGGGACGTATAATTCACCCCTCCACTTT
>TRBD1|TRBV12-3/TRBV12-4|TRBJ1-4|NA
CASRPTGATNEKLFF
TGTGCCAGCAGGCCAACAGGGGCAACTAATGAAAAACTGTTTTTT
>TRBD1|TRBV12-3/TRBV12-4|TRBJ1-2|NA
CASSLVGGGSLRGGYTF
TGTGCCAGCAGTTTAGTTGGAGGGGGCAGTTTAAGAGGTGGCTACACCTTC
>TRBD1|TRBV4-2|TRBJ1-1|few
CASSAGQGTNTEAFF
TGTGCCAGCAGCGCTGGACAGGGGACGAACACTGAAGCTTTCTTT
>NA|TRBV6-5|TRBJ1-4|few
CASSQLGGNEKLFF
TGTGCCAGCAGTCAACTTGGGGGTAATGAAAAACTGTTTTTT
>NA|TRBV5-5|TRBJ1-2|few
CASTLGGGADGYTF
TGTGCCAGCACCCTTGGGGGGGGCGCGGACGGCTACACCTTC
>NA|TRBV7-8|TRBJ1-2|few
CASSLRGNHYGYTF
TGTGCCAGCAGCTTAAGAGGAAATCACTATGGCTACACCTTC
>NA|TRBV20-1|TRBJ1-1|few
CSAATRTEAFF
TGCAGTGCAGCGACACGCACTGAAGCTTTCTTT
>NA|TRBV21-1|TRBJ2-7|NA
CASSKGTYEQYF
TGTGCCAGCAGCAAAGGGACCTACGAGCAGTACTTC
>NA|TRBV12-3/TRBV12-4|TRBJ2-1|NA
CAGTAYNEQFF
TGTGCCGGCACGGCGTACAATGAGCAGTTCTTC
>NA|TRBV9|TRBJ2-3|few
CASSVGGALTDTQYF
TGTGCCAGCAGCGTAGGGGGAGCGCTCACAGATACGCAGTATTTT
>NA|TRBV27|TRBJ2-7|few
CASSPRGPSYEQYF
TGTGCCAGCAGTCCGCGCGGTCCATCCTACGAGCAGTACTTC
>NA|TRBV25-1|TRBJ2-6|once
CASSQGSGANVLTF
TGTGCCAGCTCCCAGGGTTCTGGGGCCAACGTCCTGACTTTC
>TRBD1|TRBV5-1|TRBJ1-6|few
CASRMTGDNSPLHF
TGCGCCAGCAGGATGACAGGGGATAATTCACCCCTCCACTTT
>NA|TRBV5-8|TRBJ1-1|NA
CASSRGPANTEAFF
TGTGCCAGCAGCAGGGGACCGGCGAACACTGAAGCTTTCTTT
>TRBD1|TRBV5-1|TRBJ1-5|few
CASSRTGEGNQPQHF
TGCGCCAGCAGCAGGACAGGGGAGGGCAATCAGCCCCAGCATTTT
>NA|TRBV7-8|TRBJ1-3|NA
CASSRERGVENTIYF
TGTGCCAGCAGCCGGGAGCGGGGAGTGGAAAACACCATATATTTT
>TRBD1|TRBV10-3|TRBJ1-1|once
CATRGRGGTEAFF
TGTGCCACCCGGGGCAGGGGGGGGACTGAAGCTTTCTTT